The 11 T cell receptor beta chains below all came from one sample that was sequenced in a study of shared clonotypes between healthy human individuals. The repertoire was sequenced with immunoSEQ multiplex PCR; TCRdb's copy has only in-frame clones and lacks some. The sample contains about 980,000 clones, 76% of which appear only once. The sample taken for sequencing was memory CD4+ T cells sorted from blood. Documented subset: CD45RA-negative fraction. These TCRs come from a young man in good health.

The V gene is TRBV7-2, the J gene TRBJ2-7; possibly TRBD1 for D (5 bases). Trimming left V 3 bases short and J 4 bases short, with 10 bases between. There are 13 residues in the CDR3. The germline V gene encodes CDR1 SGHTA and CDR2 FQGNSA. The CDR3 is CASSFHQGYEQYF. DNA for the CDR3: TGTGCCAGCAGCTTTCACCAGGGATACGAGCAGTACTTC. The full variable domain, completed using reference TRBV7-2 and TRBJ2-7, is GAGVSQSPSNKVTEKGKDVELRCDPISGHTALYWYRQSLGQGLEFLIYFQGNSAPDKSGLPSDRFSAERTGGSVSTLTIQRTQQEDSAVYLCASSFHQGYEQYFGPGTRLTVT.

This chain links TRBV2 with TRBJ2-5, with 8 bases lining up with TRBD1. The junction had 5 bases not matched to a gene; V was cut back by 4 bases and J by 4 bases. From germline, CDR1 is SNHLY and CDR2 FYNNEI. The CDR3 contains 14 residues. CDR3 in amino acids: CASSVRGRAETQYF. The CDR3 bases are TGTGCCAGCAGTGTCAGGGGGCGGGCAGAGACCCAGTACTTC. Full variable domain (missing parts from reference TRBV2 and TRBJ2-5): EPEVTQTPSHQVTQMGQEVILRCVPISNHLYFYWYRQILGQKVEFLVSFYNNEISEKSEIFDDQFSVERPDGSNFTLKIRSTKLEDSAMYFCASSVRGRAETQYFGPGTRLLVL.

The chain joins TRBV29-1 to TRBJ1-4, with D unresolved. Germline V gene lookup returns CDR1 SQVTM and CDR2 ANQGSEA. The CDR3 extends over 13 amino acids. With 5 bases removed from V and 1 base from J, the gap between germline ends came to 8 bases. CDR3 residues: CSVCRVTNEKLFF. CDR3 nucleotide sequence: TGCAGCGTTTGTAGGGTAACTAATGAAAAACTGTTTTTT.

V usage is TRBV27 and J usage is TRBJ2-5; TRBD1 is a possible D gene (5 bases). V shed 2 bases and J shed 3 bases, with 7 bases lying between them. CDR3 length equals 13 residues. Germline V gene data show CDR1 as MNHEY and CDR2 as SMNVEV (reference sequence). CDR3: CASSLRGKETQYF. The CDR3 DNA is TGTGCCAGCAGTTTAAGGGGAAAAGAGACCCAGTACTTC.

The chain uses TRBV9 and TRBJ2-2; 7 bases match TRBD1. From germline, CDR1 is SGDLS and CDR2 YYNGEE. V was clipped by 4 bases and J by 6 bases; unmatched bases: 9. The CDR3 covers 15 residues. Here the CDR3 DNA reads TGTGCCAGCAGCCAAAATCAGGGGGTGGCCGGGGAGCTGTTTTTT. Translating it yields CASSQNQGVAGELFF.

The chain's CDR3 is CASRETGTGGYEQYF. In DNA form, the CDR3 reads TGCGCCAGCAGAGAAACCGGGACAGGGGGATACGAGCAGTACTTC. The V and J genes are TRBV10-2 and TRBJ2-7; 11 bases map to TRBD1. This CDR3 contains 15 residues. Trimming removed 6 bases from V and 4 bases from J; junction bases left unmatched: 8. Germline V gives CDR1 WSHSY, CDR2 SAAADI.

Only a few counts were recorded for this clone. The CDR3 sequence: CASSPGGRGYGYTF. In DNA, the CDR3 is TGTGCCAGCAGCCCGGGGGGGCGCGGCTATGGCTACACCTTC. V is TRBV7-2 and J is TRBJ1-2; tentative D call: TRBD1 (6 bases). Deletions cut 5 bases from V and 4 bases from J, with 14 bases between. The CDR3 consists of 14 residues. Looked up from germline, CDR1 is SGHTA and CDR2 is FQGNSA.

The chain has TRBV6-5 and TRBJ2-2, with TRBD2 matching over 12 bases. The germline V gene has CDR1 MNHEY and CDR2 SVGAGI. The CDR3 covers 16 residues. V trimming: 0 bases; J trimming: 9 bases; junction bases outside the gene matches: 5. CDR3 sequence (DNA): TGTGCCAGCAGTTACTCAGGACTAGCGGGGAGGCGGGAGCTGTTTTTT. It codes for CASSYSGLAGRRELFF.

The chain joins TRBV5-1 to TRBJ2-6; D remains unclear. Trimming shortened V by 4 bases and J by 0 bases, and 8 bases separated the two germline ends. From germline, CDR1 is SGHRS and CDR2 YFSETQ. The CDR3 extends over 15 amino acids. Here the CDR3 reads CASSPTLSGANVLTF. The CDR3 DNA reads as TGCGCCAGCAGCCCGACCCTCTCTGGGGCCAACGTCCTGACTTTC.

The CDR3 region is CASSGLAGGTQETQYF. For the CDR3, the DNA is TGTGCCAGCAGCGGGCTAGCGGGGGGAACTCAAGAGACCCAGTACTTC. The gene calls are TRBV2 and TRBJ2-5; 11 bases align to TRBD2. Germline V gene sequence: CDR1 SNHLY, CDR2 FYNNEI. This CDR3 spans 16 amino acids. V shed 6 bases, J shed 2 bases, and the junction held 8 bases outside the gene matches.

This clone was seen just once. In the same sample, other DNA sequences code for this CDR3. The chain recombines TRBV20-1 with TRBJ2-1; unclear D gene. This CDR3 is 11 amino acids long. Germline V gene lookup returns CDR1 DFQATT and CDR2 SNEGSKA (reference sequence). V gave up 3 bases and J gave up 7 bases, with 7 bases separating them. CDR3 in amino acids: CSARLVNEQFF. CDR3 in DNA: TGCAGTGCTAGGTTAGTGAATGAGCAGTTCTTC.